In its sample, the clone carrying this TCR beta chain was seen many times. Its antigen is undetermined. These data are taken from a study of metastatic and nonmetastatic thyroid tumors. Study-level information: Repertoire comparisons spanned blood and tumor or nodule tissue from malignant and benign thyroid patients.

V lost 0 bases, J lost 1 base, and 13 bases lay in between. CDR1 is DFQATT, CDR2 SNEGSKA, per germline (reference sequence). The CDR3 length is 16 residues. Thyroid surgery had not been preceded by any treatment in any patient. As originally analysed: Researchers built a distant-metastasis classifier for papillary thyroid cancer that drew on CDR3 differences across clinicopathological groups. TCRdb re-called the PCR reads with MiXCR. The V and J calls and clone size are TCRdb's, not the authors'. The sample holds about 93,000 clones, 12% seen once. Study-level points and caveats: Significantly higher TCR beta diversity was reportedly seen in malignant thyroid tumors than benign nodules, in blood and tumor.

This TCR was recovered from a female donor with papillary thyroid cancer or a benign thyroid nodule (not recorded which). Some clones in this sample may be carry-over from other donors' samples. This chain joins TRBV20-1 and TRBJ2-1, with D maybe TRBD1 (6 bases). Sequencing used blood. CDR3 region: CSARDFLQGSYNEQFF. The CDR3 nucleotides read TGCAGTGCTAGAGATTTTTTACAGGGATCCTACAATGAGCAGTTCTTC.